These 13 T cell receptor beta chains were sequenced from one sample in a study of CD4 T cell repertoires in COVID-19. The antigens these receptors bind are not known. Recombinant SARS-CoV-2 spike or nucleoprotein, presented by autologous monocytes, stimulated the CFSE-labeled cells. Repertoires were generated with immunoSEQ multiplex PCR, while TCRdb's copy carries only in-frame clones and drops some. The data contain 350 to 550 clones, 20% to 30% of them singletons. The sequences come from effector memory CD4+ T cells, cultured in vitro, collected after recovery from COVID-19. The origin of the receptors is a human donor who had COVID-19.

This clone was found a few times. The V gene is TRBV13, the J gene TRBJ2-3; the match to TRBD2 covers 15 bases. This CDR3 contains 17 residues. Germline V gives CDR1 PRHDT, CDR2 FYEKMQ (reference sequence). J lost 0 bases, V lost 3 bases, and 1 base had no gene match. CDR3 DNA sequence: TGTGCCAGCAGCTTGGGACTAGCGGGGGGTAGCACAGATACGCAGTATTTT. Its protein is CASSLGLAGGSTDTQYF.

This CDR3 is CASSKRLVGPEQYV. Here the CDR3 DNA reads TGTGCCAGCAGCAAACGGCTAGTCGGGCCCGAGCAGTACGTC. The chain recombines TRBV21-1 with TRBJ2-7. TRBV21-1 is recorded as a pseudogene. This CDR3 region has 14 residues.

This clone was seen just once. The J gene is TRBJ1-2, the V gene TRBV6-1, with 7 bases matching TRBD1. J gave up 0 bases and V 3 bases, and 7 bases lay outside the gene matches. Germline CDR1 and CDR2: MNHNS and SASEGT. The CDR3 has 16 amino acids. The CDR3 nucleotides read TGTGCCAGCAGTGACCCACAGGGGTACTCTAACTATGGCTACACCTTC. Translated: CASSDPQGYSNYGYTF.

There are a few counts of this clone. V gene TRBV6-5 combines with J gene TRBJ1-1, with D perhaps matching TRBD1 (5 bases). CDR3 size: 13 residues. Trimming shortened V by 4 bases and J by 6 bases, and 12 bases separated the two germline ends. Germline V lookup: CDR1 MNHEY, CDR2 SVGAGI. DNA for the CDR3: TGTGCCAGCAGTTCGGGCAGGGCTCCTGAAGCTTTCTTT. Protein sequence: CASSSGRAPEAFF.

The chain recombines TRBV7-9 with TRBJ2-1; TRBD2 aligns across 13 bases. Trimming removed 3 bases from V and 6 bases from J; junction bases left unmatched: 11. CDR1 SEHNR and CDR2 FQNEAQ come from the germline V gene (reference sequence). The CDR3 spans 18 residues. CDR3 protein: CASSFPYGLAGVGNEQFF. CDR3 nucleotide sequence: TGTGCCAGCAGCTTCCCATACGGACTAGCGGGAGTAGGCAATGAGCAGTTCTTC. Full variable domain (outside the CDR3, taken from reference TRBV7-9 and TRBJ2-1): DTGVSQNPRHKITKRGQNVTFRCDPISEHNRLYWYRQTLGQGPEFLTYFQNEAQLEKSRLLSDRFSAERPKGSFSTLEIQRTEQGDSAMYLCASSFPYGLAGVGNEQFFGPGTRLTVL.

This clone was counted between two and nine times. CDR3 residues: CAWSVAGRNYGYTF. Here the CDR3 DNA reads TGTGCCTGGAGTGTAGCCGGGAGGAACTATGGCTACACCTTC. The chain uses TRBV30 and TRBJ1-2, with unresolved D. CDR1 and CDR2 (germline): GTSNPN, SVGIG (reference sequence). The CDR3 contains 14 residues. The V and J ends lost 0 bases and 2 bases respectively, with 10 bases between them.

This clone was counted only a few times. DNA for the CDR3: TGTGCCAGCAGCTTACTGAGGATGGCCGGGGAGCTGTTTTTT. Its translation: CASSLLRMAGELFF. The chain uses TRBV11-2 and TRBJ2-2; unclear D gene. Trimming pared 2 bases from V and 6 bases from J, leaving 10 bases between. The germline CDR1 and CDR2 sequences are SGHAT and FQNNGV. The CDR3 contains 14 residues.

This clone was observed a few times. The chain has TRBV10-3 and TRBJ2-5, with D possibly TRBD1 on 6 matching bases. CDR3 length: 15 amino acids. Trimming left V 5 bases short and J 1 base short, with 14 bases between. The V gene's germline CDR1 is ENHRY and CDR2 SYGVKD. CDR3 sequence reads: CAISPQQGGQETQYF. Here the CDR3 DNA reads TGTGCCATCAGTCCACAGCAAGGGGGCCAAGAGACCCAGTACTTC.

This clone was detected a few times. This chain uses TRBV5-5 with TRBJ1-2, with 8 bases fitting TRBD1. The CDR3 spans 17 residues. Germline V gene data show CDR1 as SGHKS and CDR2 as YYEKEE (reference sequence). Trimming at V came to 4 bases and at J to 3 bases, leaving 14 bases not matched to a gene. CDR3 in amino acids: CASSSDRGERIHYGYTF. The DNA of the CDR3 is TGTGCCAGCAGCAGTGACAGGGGAGAGAGAATTCACTATGGCTACACCTTC.

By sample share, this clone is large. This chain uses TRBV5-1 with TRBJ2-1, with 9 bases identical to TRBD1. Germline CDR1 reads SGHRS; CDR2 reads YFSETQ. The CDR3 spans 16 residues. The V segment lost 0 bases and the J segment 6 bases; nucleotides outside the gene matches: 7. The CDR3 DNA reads TGCGCCAGCAGCTTGGTTGGTGGACAGGGGACCAATGAGCAGTTCTTC. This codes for CASSLVGGQGTNEQFF.

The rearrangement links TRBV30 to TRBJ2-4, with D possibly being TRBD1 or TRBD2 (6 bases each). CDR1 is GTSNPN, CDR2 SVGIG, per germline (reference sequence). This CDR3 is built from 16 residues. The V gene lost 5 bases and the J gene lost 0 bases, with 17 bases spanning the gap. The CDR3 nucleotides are TGTGCCTGGGGGGGGCCCACTTTACTAGCCAAAAACATTCAGTACTTC. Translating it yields CAWGGPTLLAKNIQYF.

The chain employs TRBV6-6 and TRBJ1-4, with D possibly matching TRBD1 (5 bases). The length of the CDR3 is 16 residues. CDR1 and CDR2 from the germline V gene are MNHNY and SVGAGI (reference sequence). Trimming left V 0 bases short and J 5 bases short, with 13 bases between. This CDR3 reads CASSYSIGRVNEKLFF. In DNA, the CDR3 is TGTGCCAGCAGTTACTCGATCGGCAGGGTGAATGAAAAACTGTTTTTT.

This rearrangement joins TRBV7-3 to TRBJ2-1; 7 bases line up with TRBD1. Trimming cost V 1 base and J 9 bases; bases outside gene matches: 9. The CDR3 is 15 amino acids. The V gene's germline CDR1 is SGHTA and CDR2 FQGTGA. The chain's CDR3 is CASSLMKGASAEQFF. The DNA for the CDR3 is TGTGCCAGCAGCTTAATGAAGGGGGCGTCGGCTGAGCAGTTCTTC.